These 8 T cell receptor beta chains were sequenced from one sample in a study of human T cells and chemical hapten exposure. TCRdb recomputed calls from the RACE reads with MiXCR, one row per CDR3 protein. The profile shows 75,000 to 100,000 distinct CDR3 sequences, around 12% of them singletons. The time point here: patch test 1, 2 weeks after DPC sensitization. The treatment was: therapeutic diphenylcyclopropenone sensitization with weekly scalp DPC. The starting material was whole blood, obtained in connection with sensitization to the hapten diphenylcyclopropenone (DPC). Receptors were obtained from a woman between 35 and 50 years old with alopecia areata. Some clones in this sample may be carry-over from other donors' samples.

J is TRBJ2-1 and V is TRBV4-1; D is unclear. Trimming cost V 0 bases and J 0 bases, with 6 bases left between them. The germline gives CDR1 MGHRA, CDR2 YSYEKL. There are 15 residues in the CDR3. The CDR3: CASSQELSSYNEQFF. The CDR3 coding sequence is TGCGCCAGCAGCCAAGAATTGAGCTCCTACAATGAGCAGTTCTTC.

This clonotype came up a few times. This chain links TRBV7-9 with TRBJ2-1; TRBD1 might be the D (5 bases). This CDR3 has 13 amino acids. V was shortened by 6 bases and J by 3 bases, with 9 bases between the two germline ends. CDR1 SEHNR and CDR2 FQNEAQ come from the germline V gene (reference sequence). The CDR3 sequence: CASRDIRYNEQFF. In DNA form, the CDR3 reads TGTGCCAGCAGGGACATCCGCTACAATGAGCAGTTCTTC.

This clonotype was seen at least ten times. The V gene is TRBV5-1, the J gene TRBJ2-2, with 12 positions matching TRBD2. Germline trimming cut 4 bases from V and 6 bases from J; bases unmatched to any gene: 4. Looked up from germline, CDR1 is SGHRS and CDR2 is YFSETQ. The CDR3 covers 15 residues. The CDR3, as DNA: TGCGCCAGCAGCCTACGACTAGCGGGAGCCGGGGAGCTGTTTTTT. It is translated as CASSLRLAGAGELFF.

As regards this clonotype: At one boundary the junction diverges from the germline segment, which might be a read error. This chain connects TRBV18 to TRBJ2-2, with a possible D match to TRBD1 (6 bases). The CDR3 extends over 13 amino acids. CDR1 KGHSH and CDR2 LQKENI come from the germline V gene. The CDR3 region is CVSSPGQFGELFF. The CDR3 DNA is TGTGTCAGCTCCCCAGGACAGTTCGGGGAGCTGTTTTTT.

This clonotype has just a few counts. The chain uses TRBV2 and TRBJ2-7; D ambiguous. CDR3 size: 13 residues. The germline V and J ends were trimmed by 9 bases and 3 bases, with 15 bases remaining between them. Germline V lookup: CDR1 SNHLY, CDR2 FYNNEI. Here the CDR3 DNA reads TGTGCCAGTAGCCCACTGGAGATCTACGAGCAGTACTTC. It specifies CASSPLEIYEQYF.

In its sample, this clonotype was seen a few times. The rearrangement links TRBV5-5 to TRBJ2-7, with 7 bases fitting TRBD1. The CDR3 is made up of 15 amino acids. From germline, CDR1 is SGHKS and CDR2 YYEKEE (reference sequence). The V and J ends lost 3 bases and 2 bases, in that order; junction bases with no gene match: 8. The DNA for the CDR3 is TGTGCCAGCAGCTCCCTGACAGGGAATGCCTACGAGCAGTACTTC. This encodes CASSSLTGNAYEQYF.

This clonotype appeared a few times. V is TRBV19 and J is TRBJ1-5; D gene unclear. From germline, CDR1 is LNHDA and CDR2 SQIVND (reference sequence). V gave up 6 bases and J gave up 5 bases, with 14 bases separating them. The CDR3 is made up of 14 amino acids. CDR3 residues: CASSEDPRYQPQHF. Here the CDR3 DNA reads TGTGCCAGTAGCGAAGACCCCAGGTATCAGCCCCAGCATTTT.

The chain has TRBV28 and TRBJ1-5; D not certain. Germline CDR1 MDHEN, CDR2 SYDVKM. This CDR3 comprises 12 residues. In DNA form, the CDR3 reads TGTGGGGTTAATTTAGCAAATCAGCCCCAGCATTTT. Translating gives CGVNLANQPQHF.